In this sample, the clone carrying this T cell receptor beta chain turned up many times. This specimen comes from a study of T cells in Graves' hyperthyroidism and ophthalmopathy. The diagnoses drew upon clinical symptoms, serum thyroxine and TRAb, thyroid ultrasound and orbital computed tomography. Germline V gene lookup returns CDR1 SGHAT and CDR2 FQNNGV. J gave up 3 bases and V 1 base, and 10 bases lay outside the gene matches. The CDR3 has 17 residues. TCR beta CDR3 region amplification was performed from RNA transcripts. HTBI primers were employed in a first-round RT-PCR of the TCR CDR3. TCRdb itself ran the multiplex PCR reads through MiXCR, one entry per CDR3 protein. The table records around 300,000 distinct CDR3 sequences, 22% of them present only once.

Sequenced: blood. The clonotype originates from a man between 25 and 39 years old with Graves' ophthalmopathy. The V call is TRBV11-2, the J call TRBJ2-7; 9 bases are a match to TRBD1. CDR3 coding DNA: TGTGCCAGCAGCTTAGCGTCGACCGGGACAGGGTACTACGAGCAGTACTTC. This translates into CASSLASTGTGYYEQYF.